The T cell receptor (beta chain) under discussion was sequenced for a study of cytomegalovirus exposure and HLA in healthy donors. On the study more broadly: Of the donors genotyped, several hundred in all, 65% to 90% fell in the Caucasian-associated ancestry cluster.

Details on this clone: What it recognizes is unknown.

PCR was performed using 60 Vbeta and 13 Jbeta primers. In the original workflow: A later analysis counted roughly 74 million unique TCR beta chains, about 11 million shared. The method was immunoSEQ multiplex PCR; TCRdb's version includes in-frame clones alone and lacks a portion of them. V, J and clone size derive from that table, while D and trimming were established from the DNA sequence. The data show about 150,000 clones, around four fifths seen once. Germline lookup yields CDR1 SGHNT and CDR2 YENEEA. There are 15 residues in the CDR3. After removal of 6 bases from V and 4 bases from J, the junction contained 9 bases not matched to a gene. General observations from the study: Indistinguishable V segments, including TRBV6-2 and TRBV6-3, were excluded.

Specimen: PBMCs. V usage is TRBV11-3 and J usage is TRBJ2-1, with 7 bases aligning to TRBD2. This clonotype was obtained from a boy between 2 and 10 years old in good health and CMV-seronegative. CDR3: CASSPGWEGYNEQFF. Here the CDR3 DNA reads TGTGCCAGCAGTCCTGGCTGGGAGGGGTACAATGAGCAGTTCTTC.